This entry is about one T cell receptor beta chain. The CDR3 totals 13 residues. Trimming shortened V by 3 bases and J by 3 bases, and 11 bases separated the two germline ends. Germline V gives CDR1 GTSNPN, CDR2 SVGIG (reference sequence). Produced via immunoSEQ multiplex PCR; TCRdb's table is partial and in-frame only. The data hold about 68,000 clones, with 78% observed a single time. The data are from a study of PD-1 blockade in mismatch repair-deficient tumors. The chain combines TRBV30 with TRBJ1-1; the D is unclear. The sequence derives from an adult with mismatch repair-deficient cancer. Sequencing was performed on peripheral blood, taken 2 weeks after starting pembrolizumab. The CDR3 DNA sequence: TGTGCCTGGAGCGTAGACGGGGACACTGAAGCTTTCTTT. Translation gives CAWSVDGDTEAFF.